This TCR beta chain comes out of a study of shared T cell receptors in the human thymus. Trimming took 0 bases from V and 6 from J, leaving 15 bases between them. CDR3 length equals 15 residues. Germline CDR1 SGHDN, CDR2 FVKESK. This clone was seen once. Here immunoSEQ multiplex PCR was the method, and the copy in TCRdb shows in-frame clones only, minus some. This repertoire shows under 850,000 clones, roughly 88% found once; its top ten account for 0.008% to 0.011%. The sample was also reused in another study, on human thymus T cells. That publication notes: During corrective heart surgery, resections were taken, and the thymus tissue came from them. Biased V and J segment usage appeared in thymus and peripheral blood.

The sequence derives from a boy under two years old with a congenital heart defect. Sequenced: thymocytes. The V gene is TRBV14, the J gene TRBJ2-7, with D possibly matching TRBD2 (5 bases). DNA of the CDR3: TGTGCCAGCAGCCAAGAACTACCCACTAGTTCCGAGCAGTACTTC. Its translation is CASSQELPTSSEQYF. Full variable domain (missing parts from reference TRBV14 and TRBJ2-7): EAGVTQFPSHSVIEKGQTVTLRCDPISGHDNLYWYRRVMGKEIKFLLHFVKESKQDESGMPNNRFLAERTGGTYSTLKVQPAELEDSGVYFCASSQELPTSSEQYFGPGTRLTVT.